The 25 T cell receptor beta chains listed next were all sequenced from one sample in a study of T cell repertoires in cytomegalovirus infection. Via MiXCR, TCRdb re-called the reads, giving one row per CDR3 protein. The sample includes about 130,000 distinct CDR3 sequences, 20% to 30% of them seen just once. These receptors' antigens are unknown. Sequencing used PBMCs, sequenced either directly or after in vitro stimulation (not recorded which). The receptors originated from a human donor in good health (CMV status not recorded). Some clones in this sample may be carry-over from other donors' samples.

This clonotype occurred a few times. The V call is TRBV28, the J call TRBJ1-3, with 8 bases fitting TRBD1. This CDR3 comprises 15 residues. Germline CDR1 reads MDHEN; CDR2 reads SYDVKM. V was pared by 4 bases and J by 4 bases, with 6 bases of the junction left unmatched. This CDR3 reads CASSSPDRVGNTIYF. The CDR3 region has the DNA TGTGCCAGCAGTTCCCCGGACAGGGTGGGAAACACCATATATTTT.

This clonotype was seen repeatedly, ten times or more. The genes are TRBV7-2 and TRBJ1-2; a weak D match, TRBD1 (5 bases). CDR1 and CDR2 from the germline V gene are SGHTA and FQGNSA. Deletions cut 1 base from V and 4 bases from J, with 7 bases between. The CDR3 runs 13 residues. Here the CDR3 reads CASSLGQGYGYTF. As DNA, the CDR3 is TGTGCCAGCAGCTTAGGGCAGGGCTATGGCTACACCTTC.

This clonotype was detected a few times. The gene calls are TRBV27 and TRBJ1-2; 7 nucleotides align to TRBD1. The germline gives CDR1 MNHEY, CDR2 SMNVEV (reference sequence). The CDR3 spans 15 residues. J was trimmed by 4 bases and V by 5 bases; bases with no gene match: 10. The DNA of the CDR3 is TGTGCCAGCAGTCCTCCGGGACAGTCGATCTATGGCTACACCTTC. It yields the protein CASSPPGQSIYGYTF.

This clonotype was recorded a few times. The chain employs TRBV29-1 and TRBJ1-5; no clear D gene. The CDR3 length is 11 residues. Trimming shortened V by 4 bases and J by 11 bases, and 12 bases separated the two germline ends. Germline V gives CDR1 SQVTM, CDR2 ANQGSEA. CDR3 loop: CSVAGNEAQHF. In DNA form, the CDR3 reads TGCAGCGTTGCTGGTAATGAGGCCCAGCATTTT. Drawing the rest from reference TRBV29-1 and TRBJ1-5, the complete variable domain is SAVISQKPSRDICQRGTSLTIQCQVDSQVTMMFWYRQQPGQSLTLIATANQGSEATYESGFVIDKFPISRPNLTFSTLTVSNMSPEDSSIYLCSVAGNEAQHFGDGTRLSIL.

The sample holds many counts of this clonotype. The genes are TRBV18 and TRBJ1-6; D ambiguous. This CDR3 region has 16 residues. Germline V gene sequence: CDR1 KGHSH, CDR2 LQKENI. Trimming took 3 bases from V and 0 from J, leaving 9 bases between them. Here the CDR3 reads CASSPLGSSYNSPLHF. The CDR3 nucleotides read TGTGCCAGCTCACCCTTGGGGAGCTCCTATAATTCACCCCTCCACTTT.

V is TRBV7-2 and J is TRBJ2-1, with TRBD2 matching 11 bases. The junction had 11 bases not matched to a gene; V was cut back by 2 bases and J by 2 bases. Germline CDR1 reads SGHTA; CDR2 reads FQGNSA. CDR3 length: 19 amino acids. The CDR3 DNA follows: TGTGCCAGCAGCTTAACTAGCGGGAGTTGGGTTTCGGCCTACAATGAGCAGTTCTTC. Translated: CASSLTSGSWVSAYNEQFF.

CDR3 nucleotide sequence: TGCGCCAGCAGCCATGGTCGGACTAGCGGGAGTTACAATGAGCAGTTCTTC. Translating gives CASSHGRTSGSYNEQFF. The rearrangement uses TRBV4-1 and TRBJ2-1; 13 nucleotides line up with TRBD2. Per the germline V gene, CDR1 is MGHRA and CDR2 is YSYEKL. V was clipped by 3 bases and J by 4 bases; unmatched bases: 6. The CDR3 is made up of 17 amino acids.

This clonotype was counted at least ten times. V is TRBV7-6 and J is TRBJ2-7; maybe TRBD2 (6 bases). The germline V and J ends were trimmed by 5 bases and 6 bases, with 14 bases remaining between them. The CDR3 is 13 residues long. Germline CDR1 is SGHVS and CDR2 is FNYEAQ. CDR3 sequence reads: CASSLREYGEQYV. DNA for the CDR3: TGTGCCAGCAGCCTACGGGAGTACGGCGAGCAGTACGTC.

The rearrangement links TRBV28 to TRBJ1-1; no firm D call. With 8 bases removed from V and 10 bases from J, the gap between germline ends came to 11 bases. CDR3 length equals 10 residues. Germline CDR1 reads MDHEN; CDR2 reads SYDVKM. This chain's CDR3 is CASYYRGAFF. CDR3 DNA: TGTGCCAGCTATTACAGAGGAGCTTTCTTT.

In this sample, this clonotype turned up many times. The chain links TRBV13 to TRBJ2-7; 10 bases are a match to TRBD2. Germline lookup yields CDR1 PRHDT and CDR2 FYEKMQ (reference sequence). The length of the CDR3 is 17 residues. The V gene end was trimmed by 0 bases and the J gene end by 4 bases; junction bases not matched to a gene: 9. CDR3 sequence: CASSLGGRLAGLYEQYV. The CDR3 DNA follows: TGTGCCAGCAGCTTAGGGGGACGACTAGCGGGCCTATACGAGCAGTACGTC.

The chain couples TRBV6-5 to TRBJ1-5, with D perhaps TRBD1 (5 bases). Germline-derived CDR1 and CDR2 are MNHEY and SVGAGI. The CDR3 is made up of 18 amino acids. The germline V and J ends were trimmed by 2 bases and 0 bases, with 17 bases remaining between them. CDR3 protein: CASSYTSGAGHSNQPQHF. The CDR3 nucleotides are TGTGCCAGCAGTTACACCAGCGGGGCAGGCCATAGCAATCAGCCCCAGCATTTT.

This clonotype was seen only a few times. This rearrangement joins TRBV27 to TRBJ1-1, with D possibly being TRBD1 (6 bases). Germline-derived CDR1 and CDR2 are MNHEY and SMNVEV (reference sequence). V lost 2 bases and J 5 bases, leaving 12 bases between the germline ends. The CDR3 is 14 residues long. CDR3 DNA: TGTGCCAGCAGTTTAGGGGGCGTAGGGACTGAAGCTTTCTTT. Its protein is CASSLGGVGTEAFF.

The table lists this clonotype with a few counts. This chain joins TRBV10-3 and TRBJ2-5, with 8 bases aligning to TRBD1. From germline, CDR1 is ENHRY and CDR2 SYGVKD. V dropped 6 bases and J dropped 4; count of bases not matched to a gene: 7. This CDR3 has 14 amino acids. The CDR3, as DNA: TGTGCCATCAGCTCCACGACAGGGGCAGAGACCCAGTACTTC. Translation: CAISSTTGAETQYF.

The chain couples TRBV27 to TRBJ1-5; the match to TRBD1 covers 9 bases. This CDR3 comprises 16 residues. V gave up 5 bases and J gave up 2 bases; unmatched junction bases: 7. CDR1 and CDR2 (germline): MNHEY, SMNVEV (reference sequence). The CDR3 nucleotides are TGTGCCAGCAGTCCGGGACAGGGCATAGGCAATCAGCCCCAGCATTTT. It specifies CASSPGQGIGNQPQHF.

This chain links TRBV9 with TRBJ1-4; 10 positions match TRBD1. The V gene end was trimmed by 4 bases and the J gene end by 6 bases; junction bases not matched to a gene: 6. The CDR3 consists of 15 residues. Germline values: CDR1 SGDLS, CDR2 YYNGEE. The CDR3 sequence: CASSQTGGGHEKLFF. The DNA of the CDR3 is TGTGCCAGCAGCCAGACAGGGGGCGGCCATGAAAAACTGTTTTTT.

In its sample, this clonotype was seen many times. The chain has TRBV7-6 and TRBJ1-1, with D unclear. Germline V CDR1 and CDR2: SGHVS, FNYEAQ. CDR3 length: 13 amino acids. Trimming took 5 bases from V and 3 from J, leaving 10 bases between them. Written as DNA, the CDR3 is TGTGCCAGCAGCGGACTCGGGTACACTGAAGCTTTCTTT. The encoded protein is CASSGLGYTEAFF.

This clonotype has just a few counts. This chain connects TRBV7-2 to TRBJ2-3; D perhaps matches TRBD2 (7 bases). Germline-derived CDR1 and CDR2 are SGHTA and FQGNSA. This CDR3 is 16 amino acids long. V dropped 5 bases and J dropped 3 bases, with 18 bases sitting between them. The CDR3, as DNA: TGTGCCAGCAGCCAACCCCTAGGGGGGGGTACAGATACGCAGTATTTT. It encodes CASSQPLGGGTDTQYF. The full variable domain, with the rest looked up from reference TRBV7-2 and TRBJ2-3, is GAGVSQSPSNKVTEKGKDVELRCDPISGHTALYWYRQSLGQGLEFLIYFQGNSAPDKSGLPSDRFSAERTGGSVSTLTIQRTQQEDSAVYLCASSQPLGGGTDTQYFGPGTRLTVL.

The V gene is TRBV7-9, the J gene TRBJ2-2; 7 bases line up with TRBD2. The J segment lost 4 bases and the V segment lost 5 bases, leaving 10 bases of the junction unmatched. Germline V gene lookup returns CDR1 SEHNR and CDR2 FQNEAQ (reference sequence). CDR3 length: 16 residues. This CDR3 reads CASSLPRGLSTGELFF. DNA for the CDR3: TGTGCCAGCAGCCTGCCTCGGGGACTAAGCACCGGGGAGCTGTTTTTT.

The CDR3 region is CASSSYTGLNTGELFF. Written as DNA, the CDR3 is TGTGCCAGCAGCTCGTATACAGGGCTGAACACCGGGGAGCTGTTTTTT. The genes are TRBV11-2 and TRBJ2-2; possible D gene TRBD1, 6 bases. CDR1 and CDR2 from the germline V gene are SGHAT and FQNNGV. The length of the CDR3 is 16 residues. Deletions cut 4 bases from V and 1 base from J, with 13 bases between.

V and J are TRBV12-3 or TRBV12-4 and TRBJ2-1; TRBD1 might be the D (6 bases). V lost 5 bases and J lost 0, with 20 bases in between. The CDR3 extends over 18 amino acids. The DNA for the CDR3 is TGTGCCAGCAGTCTGGGACACACTAGTGACCTCTCCTACAATGAGCAGTTCTTC. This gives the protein CASSLGHTSDLSYNEQFF.

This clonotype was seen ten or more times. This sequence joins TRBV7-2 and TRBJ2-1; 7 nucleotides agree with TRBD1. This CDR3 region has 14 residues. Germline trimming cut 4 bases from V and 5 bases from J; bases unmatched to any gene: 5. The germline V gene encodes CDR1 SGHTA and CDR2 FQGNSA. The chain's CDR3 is CASSSDRANNEQFF. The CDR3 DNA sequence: TGTGCCAGCAGCTCCGACAGGGCGAACAATGAGCAGTTCTTC.

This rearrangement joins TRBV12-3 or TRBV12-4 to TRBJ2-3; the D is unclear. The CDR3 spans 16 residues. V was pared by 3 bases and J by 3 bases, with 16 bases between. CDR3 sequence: CASSFRTGVGTDTQYF. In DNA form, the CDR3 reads TGTGCCAGCAGTTTTAGAACGGGCGTGGGTACAGATACGCAGTATTTT.

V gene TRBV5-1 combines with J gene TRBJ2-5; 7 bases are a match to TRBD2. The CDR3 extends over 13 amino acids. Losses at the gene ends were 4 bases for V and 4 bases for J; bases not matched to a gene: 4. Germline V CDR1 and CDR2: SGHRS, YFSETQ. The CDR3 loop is CASSTGGGETQYF. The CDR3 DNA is TGCGCCAGCAGCACGGGAGGCGGAGAGACCCAGTACTTC.

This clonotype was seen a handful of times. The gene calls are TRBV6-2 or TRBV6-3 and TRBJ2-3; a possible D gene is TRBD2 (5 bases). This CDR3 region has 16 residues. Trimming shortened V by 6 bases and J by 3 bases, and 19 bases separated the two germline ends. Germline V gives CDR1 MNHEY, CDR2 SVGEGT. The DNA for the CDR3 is TGTGCCAGCAGAATCGTACTGAGGGAATCTACAGATACGCAGTATTTT. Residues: CASRIVLRESTDTQYF.

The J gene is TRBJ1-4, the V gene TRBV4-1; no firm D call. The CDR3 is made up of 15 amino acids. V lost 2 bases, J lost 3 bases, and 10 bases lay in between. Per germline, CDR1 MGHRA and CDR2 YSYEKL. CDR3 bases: TGCGCCAGCAGCCAATTGAAGGAAGCTAATGAAAAACTGTTTTTT. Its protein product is CASSQLKEANEKLFF.